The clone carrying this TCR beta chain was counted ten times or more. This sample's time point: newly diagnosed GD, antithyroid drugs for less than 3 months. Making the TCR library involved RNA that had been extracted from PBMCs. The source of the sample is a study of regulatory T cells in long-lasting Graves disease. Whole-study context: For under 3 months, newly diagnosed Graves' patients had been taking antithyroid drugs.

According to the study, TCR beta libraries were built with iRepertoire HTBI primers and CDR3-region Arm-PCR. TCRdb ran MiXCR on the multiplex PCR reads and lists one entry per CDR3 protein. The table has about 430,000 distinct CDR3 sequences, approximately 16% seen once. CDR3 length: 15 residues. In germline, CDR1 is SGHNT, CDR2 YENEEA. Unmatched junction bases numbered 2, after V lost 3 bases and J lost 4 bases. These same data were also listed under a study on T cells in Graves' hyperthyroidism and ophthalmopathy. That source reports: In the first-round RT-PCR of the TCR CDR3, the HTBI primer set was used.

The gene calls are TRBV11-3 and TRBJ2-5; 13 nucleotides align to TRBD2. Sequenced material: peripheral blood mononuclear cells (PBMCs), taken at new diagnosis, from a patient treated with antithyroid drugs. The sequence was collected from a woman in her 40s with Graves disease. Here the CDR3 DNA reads TGTGCCAGCAGCTTCGGGACTAGCGGGATAGAGACCCAGTACTTC. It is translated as CASSFGTSGIETQYF.